These 27 T cell receptor beta chains were all obtained from the same sample, sequenced in a study of blood T cell repertoires in COVID-19. Only in-frame clones appear in the TCRdb table, and some are missing; sequencing was by immunoSEQ multiplex PCR. Here the sample spans 70,000 to 90,000 clones, over 80% being singletons. The specimen sequenced was peripheral blood. Receptors were obtained from a human donor in a cohort sampled during active COVID-19.

The chain is built from TRBV5-8 and TRBJ2-7, with D tentatively TRBD2 (5 bases). Germline assignment: CDR1 SGHTS and CDR2 YDEGEE. V was trimmed by 2 bases and J by 2 bases, leaving 26 bases between them. The length of the CDR3 is 19 residues. Here the CDR3 reads CASSFGYGLASGAAYEQYF. The CDR3 nucleotides are TGTGCCAGCAGCTTTGGGTACGGTTTGGCGAGCGGTGCAGCCTACGAGCAGTACTTC.

This chain joins TRBV28 and TRBJ1-2; 7 bases line up with TRBD1. CDR3 length: 14 amino acids. Germline assignment: CDR1 MDHEN and CDR2 SYDVKM. The V segment lost 2 bases and the J segment 14 bases; nucleotides outside the gene matches: 14. The CDR3 sequence: CASSLPDGTERRTF. In DNA, the CDR3 is TGTGCCAGCAGTTTACCTGACGGGACAGAACGGAGGACCTTC.

The V gene is TRBV6-5, the J gene TRBJ1-1; 7 bases match TRBD1. CDR1 is MNHEY, CDR2 SVGAGI, per germline. Trimming at V came to 1 base and at J to 2 bases, leaving 4 bases not matched to a gene. The CDR3 covers 15 residues. The CDR3 DNA is TGTGCCAGCAGTTACTTTAACAGGGGTAACACTGAAGCTTTCTTT. Its protein product is CASSYFNRGNTEAFF.

This clone came up once. J is TRBJ2-7 and V is TRBV28; possibly TRBD2 for D (5 bases). Looked up from germline, CDR1 is MDHEN and CDR2 is SYDVKM. V was pared by 1 base and J by 3 bases, with 13 bases between. The CDR3 totals 15 residues. This chain's CDR3 is CASSLSGGIGYEQYF. CDR3 DNA: TGTGCCAGCAGTTTATCTGGAGGTATCGGCTACGAGCAGTACTTC.

The chain employs TRBV7-3 and TRBJ2-3; 8 bases are a match to TRBD2. CDR3 length equals 15 residues. The germline V gene has CDR1 SGHTA and CDR2 FQGTGA. J lost 0 bases, V lost 3 bases, and 2 bases had no gene match. For the CDR3, the DNA is TGTGCCAGCAGCTTTGCTAGCGGGAGCACAGATACGCAGTATTTT. Its translation: CASSFASGSTDTQYF.

The chain couples TRBV27 to TRBJ2-4, with D maybe TRBD1 (5 bases). The germline V gene has CDR1 MNHEY and CDR2 SMNVEV (reference sequence). Between the trimmed V and J ends, which lost 4 bases and 12 bases, there was a span of 10 bases. The CDR3 is made up of 11 amino acids. The CDR3 sequence is CASSYQGSQYF. The CDR3 DNA sequence: TGTGCCAGCAGTTACCAGGGTAGTCAGTACTTC.

V gene TRBV11-3 combines with J gene TRBJ2-3, with 14 positions matching TRBD2. Germline V lookup: CDR1 SGHNT, CDR2 YENEEA. Trimming at V came to 5 bases and at J to 14 bases, leaving 12 bases not matched to a gene. This CDR3 has 15 amino acids. CDR3 coding DNA: TGTGCCAGCAGCCCGGGGACTAGCGGGAGCTCGACGATGTATTTT. Encoded protein: CASSPGTSGSSTMYF. The full variable domain, with the rest looked up from reference TRBV11-3 and TRBJ2-3, is EAGVVQSPRYKIIEKKQPVAFWCNPISGHNTLYWYLQNLGQGPELLIRYENEEAVDDSQLPKDRFSAERLKGVDSTLKIQPAELGDSAVYLCASSPGTSGSSTMYFGPGTRLTVL.

The chain is built from TRBV3-1 (or the pseudogene TRBV3-2) and TRBJ2-2; 8 nucleotides line up with TRBD1. From germline, CDR1 is LGHDT and CDR2 YNNKEL (reference sequence). V shed 3 bases, J shed 8 bases, and the junction held 5 bases outside the gene matches. The CDR3 runs 14 residues. The CDR3 loop is CASSQDRVSGELFF. The DNA for the CDR3 is TGTGCCAGCAGCCAGGACAGGGTTTCGGGGGAGCTGTTTTTT.

The chain combines TRBV5-4 with TRBJ2-2; D is unresolved. Trimming took 4 bases from V and 1 from J, leaving 8 bases between them. Germline-derived CDR1 and CDR2 are SGHNT and YYREEE (reference sequence). The CDR3 length is 14 residues. The CDR3 region is CASSARMNTGELFF. DNA for the CDR3: TGTGCCAGCAGCGCGAGGATGAACACCGGGGAGCTGTTTTTT. Full variable domain (rest looked up from reference TRBV5-4 and TRBJ2-2): ETGVTQSPTHLIKTRGQQVTLRCSSQSGHNTVSWYQQALGQGPQFIFQYYREEENGRGNFPPRFSGLQFPNYSSELNVNALELDDSALYLCASSARMNTGELFFGEGSRLTVL.

The gene calls are TRBV7-9 and TRBJ2-6; weak D call: TRBD2 (5 bases). Germline V gene lookup returns CDR1 SEHNR and CDR2 FQNEAQ (reference sequence). The CDR3 totals 19 residues. The V end lost 0 bases, the J end lost 2 bases, and 17 bases lay between the germline ends. The CDR3 region has the DNA TGTGCCAGCAGCTTAGCCCGGGCCAGTCTAGCCCCTGGGGCCAACGTCCTGACTTTC. Protein: CASSLARASLAPGANVLTF.

The genes are TRBV6-2 or TRBV6-3 and TRBJ1-5; TRBD1 is a possible D gene (5 bases). CDR1 is MNHEY, CDR2 SVGEGT, per germline. Trimming took 2 bases from V and 9 from J, leaving 32 bases between them. The CDR3 length is 20 residues. The CDR3: CASSYPKSDRDIPFSWPQHF. The CDR3 region has the DNA TGTGCCAGCAGTTACCCGAAATCAGACAGAGACATACCATTTAGCTGGCCCCAGCATTTT.

This clone appeared a single time. The V and J genes are TRBV11-1 and TRBJ2-5; 8 bases map to TRBD2. The V and J ends lost 5 bases and 2 bases, in that order; junction bases with no gene match: 10. The CDR3 runs to 16 residues. The germline gives CDR1 SGHAT, CDR2 FQDESV (reference sequence). This CDR3 is CASSLISLAGQETQYF. The DNA of the CDR3 is TGTGCCAGCAGCCTTATATCCTTAGCGGGACAAGAGACCCAGTACTTC.

The gene calls are TRBV6-6 and TRBJ2-1; 7 bases map to TRBD2. The J segment lost 7 bases and the V segment lost 2 bases, leaving 11 bases of the junction unmatched. The CDR3 is made up of 16 amino acids. The germline gives CDR1 MNHNY, CDR2 SVGAGI (reference sequence). The CDR3 DNA is TGTGCCAGCAGTTACGGGGCGGGAGTCACGGGGAATGAGCAGTTCTTC. Its protein is CASSYGAGVTGNEQFF.

This chain joins TRBV9 and TRBJ2-1, with 8 bases fitting TRBD2. V gave up 0 bases and J gave up 6 bases; unmatched junction bases: 8. Germline lookup yields CDR1 SGDLS and CDR2 YYNGEE. This CDR3 is 16 amino acids long. The CDR3 nucleotides read TGTGCCAGCAGCGTAGAAGACGGGAGGGCCTTCAATGAGCAGTTCTTC. Amino acid sequence: CASSVEDGRAFNEQFF.

The chain uses TRBV2 and TRBJ2-1; 7 nucleotides agree with TRBD1. This CDR3 is built from 16 residues. Germline lookup yields CDR1 SNHLY and CDR2 FYNNEI. V lost 5 bases and J lost 11; bases outside the gene matches: 18. Here the CDR3 reads CASSPRTGPGLSQQFF. The CDR3 DNA sequence: TGTGCCAGCAGTCCCCGGACAGGACCGGGCCTTTCTCAGCAGTTCTTC.

The gene calls are TRBV5-1 and TRBJ2-7; no definite D call. V lost 1 base and J lost 2, with 10 bases in between. Germline-derived CDR1 and CDR2 are SGHRS and YFSETQ. The CDR3 sequence is 14 residues long. The CDR3 sequence is CASSLQEPPYEQYF. Here the CDR3 DNA reads TGCGCCAGCAGCTTGCAGGAACCACCCTACGAGCAGTACTTC. Variable domain in full (rest from reference TRBV5-1 and TRBJ2-7): KAGVTQTPRYLIKTRGQQVTLSCSPISGHRSVSWYQQTPGQGLQFLFEYFSETQRNKGNFPGRFSGRQFSNSRSEMNVSTLELGDSALYLCASSLQEPPYEQYFGPGTRLTVT.

The rearrangement links TRBV7-2 to TRBJ2-3, with TRBD1 identical over 9 bases. CDR3 length: 15 residues. J gave up 3 bases and V 3 bases, and 4 bases lay outside the gene matches. The germline V gene encodes CDR1 SGHTA and CDR2 FQGNSA. The CDR3 loop reads CASSLDRGHTDTQYF. As DNA, the CDR3 is TGTGCCAGCAGCTTGGACAGGGGCCATACAGATACGCAGTATTTT. The full variable domain, with the rest looked up from reference TRBV7-2 and TRBJ2-3, is GAGVSQSPSNKVTEKGKDVELRCDPISGHTALYWYRQSLGQGLEFLIYFQGNSAPDKSGLPSDRFSAERTGGSVSTLTIQRTQQEDSAVYLCASSLDRGHTDTQYFGPGTRLTVL.

This chain links TRBV7-3 with TRBJ2-1, with a weak D call TRBD1 (5 bases). The germline CDR1 and CDR2 sequences are SGHTA and FQGTGA. With 5 bases removed from V and 9 bases from J, the gap between germline ends came to 11 bases. CDR3 length: 12 amino acids. The CDR3 DNA reads TGTGCCAGCAGCCCTGGGGCCGGTGAGCAGTTCTTC. This encodes CASSPGAGEQFF.

This clone was seen a few times. The chain uses TRBV11-2 and TRBJ2-2; the D gene is possibly TRBD1 (5 bases). The CDR3 consists of 16 residues. Germline V gene lookup returns CDR1 SGHAT and CDR2 FQNNGV. The V and J ends lost 0 bases and 6 bases respectively, with 14 bases between them. The CDR3 spells CASSLEDTYFPGELFF. The CDR3 DNA follows: TGTGCCAGCAGCTTAGAGGACACTTATTTCCCCGGGGAGCTGTTTTTT.

The chain combines TRBV5-1 with TRBJ2-5; TRBD2 matches 16 bases. This CDR3 contains 19 residues. The ends lost 1 base at V and 1 base at J; junction bases unmatched: 7. Per the germline V gene, CDR1 is SGHRS and CDR2 is YFSETQ. This chain's CDR3 is CASSLTPGTSGRAQETQYF. The DNA of the CDR3 is TGCGCCAGCAGCTTGACCCCTGGGACTAGCGGGAGGGCCCAAGAGACCCAGTACTTC.

The CDR3 DNA reads as TGCGCCAGCAGCTTGGAACCCAGGGACAGCCGCTTTAATGAGCAGTTCTTC. This sequence encodes CASSLEPRDSRFNEQFF. The chain recombines TRBV5-1 with TRBJ2-1, with 7 bases that match TRBD1. Trimming took 0 bases from V and 7 from J; bases not matched to a gene: 13. The V gene's germline CDR1 is SGHRS and CDR2 YFSETQ. This CDR3 is 17 amino acids long.

The chain's CDR3 is CASRGNQPQHF. For the CDR3, the DNA is TGTGCCAGCCGGGGGAATCAGCCCCAGCATTTT. The chain uses TRBV28 and TRBJ1-5; maybe TRBD1 (5 bases). CDR3 length: 11 amino acids. Germline values: CDR1 MDHEN, CDR2 SYDVKM. V lost 8 bases and J 4 bases, leaving 6 bases between the germline ends.

The chain uses TRBV7-2 and TRBJ2-7; TRBD2 matches at 8 bases. This CDR3 has 17 residues. Germline V gene data show CDR1 as SGHTA and CDR2 as FQGNSA. The V and J ends lost 1 base and 2 bases, in that order; junction bases with no gene match: 10. Here the CDR3 DNA reads TGTGCCAGCAGCTTAGGGAGCGCCGGGGGGGTTCCCTACGAGCAGTACTTC. Its protein is CASSLGSAGGVPYEQYF.

The rearrangement links TRBV24-1 to TRBJ2-7, with 8 bases matching TRBD1. J lost 1 base, V lost 10 bases, and 5 bases had no gene match. The CDR3 consists of 13 residues. Germline CDR1 is KGHDR and CDR2 is SFDVKD. This CDR3 reads CATGTGVSYEQYF. The CDR3, as DNA: TGTGCCACGGGGACAGGCGTTTCCTACGAGCAGTACTTC.

The DNA of the CDR3 is TGTGCCAGCAGCTTAACTCCGGGAACAGATACGCAGTATTTT. As protein: CASSLTPGTDTQYF. The rearrangement uses TRBV11-3 and TRBJ2-3; D is possibly TRBD2 (5 bases). This CDR3 has 14 amino acids. Germline values: CDR1 SGHNT, CDR2 YENEEA. Trimming removed 2 bases from V and 3 bases from J, with 9 bases in between.

The CDR3 protein is CAWSVPSGWQYF. Written as DNA, the CDR3 is TGTGCCTGGAGTGTACCAAGCGGGTGGCAGTATTTT. The rearrangement links TRBV30 to TRBJ2-3, with a weak D call TRBD2 (6 bases). The CDR3 contains 12 residues. Germline V lookup: CDR1 GTSNPN, CDR2 SVGIG (reference sequence). The V gene lost 0 bases and the J gene lost 11 bases, with 12 bases spanning the gap. The variable domain in full, with the rest retrieved from reference TRBV30 and TRBJ2-3, is SQTIHQWPATLVQPVGSPLSLECTVEGTSNPNLYWYRQAAGRGLQLLFYSVGIGQISSEVPQNLSASRPQDRQFILSSKKLLLSDSGFYLCAWSVPSGWQYFGPGTRLTVL.

Here the CDR3 DNA reads TGTGCCAGCAGCTTGGGACACCAATTAGCCAAAAACATTCAGTACTTC. This sequence encodes CASSLGHQLAKNIQYF. This chain links TRBV5-6 with TRBJ2-4, with no clear D. Looked up from germline, CDR1 is SGHDT and CDR2 is YYEEEE. V was pared by 0 bases and J by 0 bases, with 10 bases between. The CDR3 sequence is 16 residues long. The variable domain in full, completed from reference TRBV5-6 and TRBJ2-4, reads DAGVTQSPTHLIKTRGQQVTLRCSPKSGHDTVSWYQQALGQGPQFIFQYYEEEERQRGNFPDRFSGHQFPNYSSELNVNALLLGDSALYLCASSLGHQLAKNIQYFGAGTRLSVL.